This TCR beta chain was recovered during a study of shared clonotypes between healthy human individuals. Study-wide context: Serving as donors were a couple of women and three men, whose ages spanned 18 to 49.

Libraries were prepared by immunoSEQ multiplex PCR; TCRdb keeps only in-frame clonotypes and omits some of them. The table has about 490,000 clones, roughly 80% seen once; the top ten hold roughly 13%. Trimming removed 0 bases from V and 5 bases from J, with 11 bases in between. The germline V gene encodes CDR1 LGHNA and CDR2 YNFKEQ. The CDR3 extends over 14 amino acids. The sequenced material came from PBMCs. The J gene is TRBJ2-7, the V gene TRBV4-2; D unclear. The sequence derives from a woman aged 40 to 50 in good health. Some clones in this sample may be carry-over from other donors' samples. Here the CDR3 DNA reads TGTGCCAGCAGCCAAGACTTATTAAGCAACGAGCAGTACTTC. It is translated as CASSQDLLSNEQYF.